Described below is a single T cell receptor (beta chain) sequence and its context. Distinct nucleotide sequences in the sample also encode this CDR3. This specimen belongs to a study of blood T cell repertoires in COVID-19. Study-wide context: There were acute and convalescent COVID-19 samples, and they came from the United States, Italy and Spain.

Assignment of participants to cohorts was predicated upon participant-reported clinical history. The assay was immunoSEQ multiplex PCR, and TCRdb's table has in-frame clones only and misses some. The sample has some 380,000 clones, about 89% seen once. The CDR3 runs to 11 residues. The germline V and J ends were trimmed by 5 bases and 2 bases, with 3 bases remaining between them. The source material was PBMCs or T cells enriched from blood (not recorded which). The clonotype originates from a man aged 25 to 40 who had recovered from COVID-19. This chain uses TRBV12-3 or TRBV12-4 with TRBJ2-5; D remains unclear. CDR3 coding DNA: TGTGCCAGCAGTCAGCAAGAGACCCAGTACTTC. It yields the protein CASSQQETQYF.